This TCR beta chain came from a study of cytomegalovirus exposure and HLA in healthy donors. General observations from the study: Upon later analysis, TCR association rates were observed to vary by HLA locus, being highest for DRB1 and lowest for HLA-C.

This clone came up once. Its cognate antigen is unknown. With 5 bases removed from V and 5 bases from J, the gap between germline ends came to 21 bases. Germline V lookup: CDR1 SGHTA, CDR2 FQGNSA. CDR3 length equals 16 residues. This cohort consisted of healthy bone marrow donors. Likely unrecorded immune exposures existed in these nominally healthy donors. The PCR ran on 60 Vbeta and 13 Jbeta primers. Profiled with immunoSEQ multiplex PCR; TCRdb holds only in-frame clones, not every one. This table holds roughly 150,000 clones, 73% found once. The sequencing input was PBMCs. V is TRBV7-2 and J is TRBJ2-5; TRBD1 might be the D (6 bases). The TCR originated in a woman aged 18 to 35 in good health and CMV-seropositive. The CDR3 DNA sequence: TGTGCCAGCAGCCCAGGGGTCTCGGGGAATAGGGAGACCCAGTACTTC. Protein: CASSPGVSGNRETQYF.